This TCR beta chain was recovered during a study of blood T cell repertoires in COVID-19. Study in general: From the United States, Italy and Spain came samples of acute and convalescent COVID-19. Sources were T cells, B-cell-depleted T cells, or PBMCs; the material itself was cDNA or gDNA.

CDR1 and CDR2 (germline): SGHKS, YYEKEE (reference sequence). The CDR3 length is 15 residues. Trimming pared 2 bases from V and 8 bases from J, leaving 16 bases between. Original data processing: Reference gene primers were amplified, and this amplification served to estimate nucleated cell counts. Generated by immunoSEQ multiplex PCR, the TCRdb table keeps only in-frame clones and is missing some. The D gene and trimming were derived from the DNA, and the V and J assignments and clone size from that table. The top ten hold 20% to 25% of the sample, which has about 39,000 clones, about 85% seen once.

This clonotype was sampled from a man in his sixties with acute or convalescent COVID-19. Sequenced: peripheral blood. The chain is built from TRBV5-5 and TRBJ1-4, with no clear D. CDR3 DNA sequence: TGTGCCAGCAGCTTTGTACGGCGGGAGGCGGAAAAACTGTTTTTT. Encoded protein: CASSFVRREAEKLFF.